The 18 T cell receptor beta chains listed next were all sequenced from one sample in a study of blood T cell repertoires in COVID-19. Generated by immunoSEQ multiplex PCR, the TCRdb table keeps only in-frame clones and is missing some. The sample carries approximately 220,000 clones, approximately 80% recorded once. The specimen sequenced was peripheral blood. Receptor source: a man between 35 and 55 years old with acute or convalescent COVID-19.

The chain combines TRBV18 with TRBJ1-2; D is ambiguous. CDR1 and CDR2 (germline): KGHSH, LQKENI. This CDR3 has 13 residues. Trimming took 3 bases from V and 0 from J, leaving 5 bases between them. The CDR3 loop reads CASSPRTNYGYTF. CDR3 sequence (DNA): TGTGCCAGCTCACCGCGCACTAACTATGGCTACACCTTC.

This sequence joins TRBV2 and TRBJ1-2; 7 bases match TRBD1. V lost 6 bases to trimming and J lost 0 bases; unmatched junction nucleotides: 10. This CDR3 spans 16 amino acids. Germline V CDR1 and CDR2: SNHLY, FYNNEI. CDR3 residues: CASRALQGQTNYGYTF. In DNA form, the CDR3 reads TGTGCCAGCAGGGCACTACAGGGGCAAACTAACTATGGCTACACCTTC.

The chain uses TRBV6-5 and TRBJ2-7; 10 bases agree with TRBD2. Germline assignment: CDR1 MNHEY and CDR2 SVGAGI. CDR3 length: 14 residues. V was clipped by 6 bases and J by 5 bases; unmatched bases: 7. The CDR3 DNA follows: TGTGCCAGCAGGGCTAGCGGGAGTGTCCACGAGCAGTACTTC. This sequence encodes CASRASGSVHEQYF.

The chain couples TRBV7-2 to TRBJ2-1; weak D call: TRBD2 (7 bases). V gave up 2 bases and J gave up 5 bases, with 22 bases separating them. Germline CDR1 is SGHTA and CDR2 is FQGNSA. CDR3 length: 18 amino acids. The CDR3 DNA reads as TGTGCCAGCAGCTTAAGTGTGAGGGGGGCTAGCGGCGACAATGAGCAGTTCTTC. Translated: CASSLSVRGASGDNEQFF.

This sequence joins TRBV11-2 and TRBJ2-1; D gene uncertain. The germline V and J ends were trimmed by 1 base and 0 bases, with 16 bases remaining between them. Germline lookup yields CDR1 SGHAT and CDR2 FQNNGV. This CDR3 is 18 amino acids long. The CDR3 coding sequence is TGTGCCAGCAGCTTAGTTTACGATCCCCTAAGCTCCTACAATGAGCAGTTCTTC. It codes for CASSLVYDPLSSYNEQFF.

The rearrangement joins TRBV3-1 (or the pseudogene TRBV3-2) to TRBJ2-3; perhaps TRBD2 as D (5 bases). CDR3 length equals 14 residues. The V end lost 8 bases, the J end lost 2 bases, and 14 bases lay between the germline ends. Per germline, CDR1 LGHDT and CDR2 YNNKEL (reference sequence). The CDR3 reads CASDEGADTDTQYF. The CDR3 bases are TGTGCCAGCGATGAGGGCGCTGACACAGATACGCAGTATTTT.

DNA for the CDR3: TGTGCCAGCAGCCGCACTAGCGGCTCCTACGAGCAGTACTTC. Translation gives CASSRTSGSYEQYF. The chain has TRBV3-1 (or the pseudogene TRBV3-2) and TRBJ2-7; 8 positions match TRBD2. V trimming: 4 bases; J trimming: 0 bases; junction bases outside the gene matches: 2. CDR1 is LGHDT, CDR2 YNNKEL, per germline (reference sequence). The CDR3 runs to 14 residues.

The V gene is TRBV18, the J gene TRBJ2-1; 9 bases are shared with TRBD2. Germline-derived CDR1 and CDR2 are KGHSH and LQKENI. The CDR3 consists of 14 residues. V gave up 6 bases and J gave up 5 bases; unmatched junction bases: 5. Here the CDR3 reads CASSHLAGNNEQFF. In DNA form, the CDR3 reads TGTGCCAGCTCCCACCTAGCGGGAAACAATGAGCAGTTCTTC.

V and J are TRBV15 and TRBJ1-1; the D gene is possibly TRBD1 (5 bases). The V end was cut by 3 bases, the J end by 1 base, with 12 bases between. CDR1 and CDR2 from the germline V gene are LNHNV and YYDKDF (reference sequence). The CDR3 covers 15 residues. The DNA of the CDR3 is TGTGCCACCAGCAGCCCTCGAACAGGGAACACTGAAGCTTTCTTT. Protein sequence: CATSSPRTGNTEAFF.

CDR3 in DNA: TGTGCCAGCAGATACCCGCGCCTTTCCTACGAGCAGTACTTC. The encoded protein is CASRYPRLSYEQYF. This rearrangement joins TRBV6-2 or TRBV6-3 to TRBJ2-7; D not certain. Germline CDR1 reads MNHEY; CDR2 reads SVGEGT. The CDR3 contains 14 residues. Trimming shortened V by 6 bases and J by 1 base, and 13 bases separated the two germline ends.

The chain uses TRBV6-1 and TRBJ2-1; maybe TRBD2 (5 bases). Germline V gene sequence: CDR1 MNHNS, CDR2 SASEGT. This CDR3 has 15 amino acids. The ends were cut back, 3 bases at V and 0 bases at J, with 9 bases in the middle. CDR3 sequence reads: CASSDGGGSYNEQFF. The CDR3 coding sequence is TGTGCCAGCAGTGATGGAGGCGGCTCCTACAATGAGCAGTTCTTC.

This chain connects TRBV5-6 to TRBJ1-6, with D possibly TRBD1 on 5 matching bases. Germline CDR1 and CDR2: SGHDT and YYEEEE. The CDR3 is 15 residues long. V was cut by 7 bases and J by 6 bases, with 17 bases left in between. The CDR3 DNA reads as TGTGCCAGCCGAGAATGGGGGGTATCTAATTCACCCCTCCACTTT. Translation: CASREWGVSNSPLHF.

The V gene is TRBV27, the J gene TRBJ2-4; perhaps TRBD2 as D (6 bases). V was cut by 7 bases and J by 8 bases, with 18 bases left in between. Germline loops: CDR1 MNHEY, CDR2 SMNVEV (reference sequence). The CDR3 extends over 14 amino acids. The CDR3 loop is CASKKGRGGDIQYF. The CDR3 coding sequence is TGTGCCAGCAAAAAGGGTAGGGGAGGCGACATTCAGTACTTC.

This clone was picked up one time. This rearrangement joins TRBV18 to TRBJ1-3; TRBD1 might be the D (5 bases). The germline V gene encodes CDR1 KGHSH and CDR2 LQKENI. CDR3 size: 16 residues. Deletions cut 5 bases from V and 4 bases from J, with 18 bases between. The CDR3: CASSREAGLRGNTIYF. The CDR3 coding sequence is TGTGCCAGCTCAAGAGAAGCAGGGCTGAGGGGAAACACCATATATTTT. Variable domain in full (rest from reference TRBV18 and TRBJ1-3): NAGVMQNPRHLVRRRGQEARLRCSPMKGHSHVYWYRQLPEEGLKFMVYLQKENIIDESGMPKERFSAEFPKEGPSILRIQQVVRGDSAAYFCASSREAGLRGNTIYFGEGSWLTVV.

The chain recombines TRBV10-1 with TRBJ1-5; possibly TRBD1 for D (5 bases). V was trimmed by 5 bases and J by 8 bases, leaving 13 bases between them. The CDR3 spans 13 residues. CDR1 WNHNN and CDR2 SYGVQD come from the germline V gene (reference sequence). In DNA, the CDR3 is TGCGCCAGCAGTCGGACACCCGACGAGCCCCAGCATTTT. Protein sequence: CASSRTPDEPQHF.

V is TRBV9 and J is TRBJ1-3, with TRBD1 matching over 7 bases. The CDR3 extends over 15 amino acids. Germline V gene data show CDR1 as SGDLS and CDR2 as YYNGEE. With 2 bases clipped from V and 5 bases from J, the junction kept 7 bases outside the gene matches. As DNA, the CDR3 is TGTGCCAGCAGCGTTGGGACAGTAGGGAGAAACACCATATATTTT. As protein: CASSVGTVGRNTIYF.

V and J are TRBV2 and TRBJ1-2; a weak D match, TRBD1 (5 bases). Per the germline V gene, CDR1 is SNHLY and CDR2 is FYNNEI. The CDR3 has 15 residues. The V end was cut by 2 bases, the J end by 4 bases, with 14 bases between. The CDR3 nucleotides are TGTGCCAGCAGTGAAAGGCAGGGTTCGATCTATGGCTACACCTTC. This sequence encodes CASSERQGSIYGYTF.

J is TRBJ1-6 and V is TRBV2; TRBD1 aligns across 7 bases. Trimming at V came to 6 bases and at J to 10 bases, leaving 9 bases not matched to a gene. Germline V CDR1 and CDR2: SNHLY, FYNNEI. The CDR3 runs to 14 residues. This chain's CDR3 is CASREPGQRSPLHF. The CDR3 region has the DNA TGTGCCAGCAGAGAACCGGGACAGCGGTCACCCCTCCACTTT.